Presented here are 27 T cell receptor beta chains from one specimen sequenced in a study of Ad26.COV2.S vaccination and SARS-CoV-2 variants. The protocol was immunoSEQ multiplex PCR, while the TCRdb copy is restricted to in-frame clones and leaves out a portion. This repertoire shows 43,000 or so clones, approximately 80% found once; its top ten account for roughly half. Here the sequenced sample was peripheral blood, taken after recovery from COVID-19. These receptor sequences come from a human donor who had recovered from COVID-19.

CDR3 amino acids: CASSQTGEGTDTQYF. Written as DNA, the CDR3 is TGTGCCAGCAGCCAAACGGGAGAGGGCACAGATACGCAGTATTTT. The rearrangement joins TRBV4-2 to TRBJ2-3, with D perhaps matching TRBD2 (6 bases). Germline CDR1 reads LGHNA; CDR2 reads YNFKEQ. CDR3 length: 15 amino acids. V lost 2 bases and J 1 base, leaving 10 bases between the germline ends.

Only a few counts were recorded for this clone. The chain combines TRBV11-2 with TRBJ2-1, with 8 bases that match TRBD1. Germline V gives CDR1 SGHAT, CDR2 FQNNGV. This CDR3 comprises 15 residues. The trim removed 7 bases at V and 7 bases at J, leaving 12 bases unmatched. This chain's CDR3 is CASTGWDRSFNEQFF. CDR3 nucleotides: TGTGCCAGCACCGGATGGGACAGGTCCTTTAATGAGCAGTTCTTC.

This clone appeared once. The sample holds other DNA sequences that translate to the same CDR3. V and J are TRBV5-1 and TRBJ2-2; tentative D call: TRBD2 (6 bases). Germline CDR1 is SGHRS and CDR2 is YFSETQ. CDR3 length equals 15 residues. Trimming took 4 bases from V and 0 from J, leaving 10 bases between them. The CDR3 DNA sequence: TGCGCCAGCAGCCTGGGGACTGCGAACACCGGGGAGCTGTTTTTT. This gives the protein CASSLGTANTGELFF.

The CDR3 DNA reads as TGTGCCAGCACCCTAAGCAGGGGAGGCTATGGCTACACCTTC. Translating it yields CASTLSRGGYGYTF. The J gene is TRBJ1-2, the V gene TRBV6-5; TRBD1 might be the D (6 bases). V was pared by 7 bases and J by 4 bases, with 16 bases between. The CDR3 sequence is 14 residues long. Germline V gives CDR1 MNHEY, CDR2 SVGAGI.

The rearrangement links TRBV5-1 to TRBJ1-2, with D tentatively TRBD1 (6 bases). Germline V gives CDR1 SGHRS, CDR2 YFSETQ. V was cut by 3 bases and J by 7 bases, with 25 bases left in between. The CDR3 has 17 residues. In nucleotides, the CDR3 is TGCGCCAGCAGCTGGTCGGCCTCGAGGGGGTTCGCGGGTGGCTACACCTTC. Its translation is CASSWSASRGFAGGYTF.

The chain recombines TRBV19 with TRBJ1-1, with a weak D call TRBD1 (5 bases). Germline-derived CDR1 and CDR2 are LNHDA and SQIVND (reference sequence). This CDR3 is built from 13 residues. Trimming took off 8 bases at V and 2 bases at J, with 12 bases between the two ends. DNA for the CDR3: TGTGCCAGTTCTCAGACAGCAAACACTGAAGCTTTCTTT. Translated, it gives CASSQTANTEAFF. The variable domain in full, with the rest retrieved from reference TRBV19 and TRBJ1-1, is DGGITQSPKYLFRKEGQNVTLSCEQNLNHDAMYWYRQDPGQGLRLIYYSQIVNDFQKGDIAEGYSVSREKKESFPLTVTSAQKNPTAFYLCASSQTANTEAFFGQGTRLTVV.

J is TRBJ1-2 and V is TRBV6-6, with 10 bases fitting TRBD1. The V segment lost 7 bases and the J segment 7 bases; nucleotides outside the gene matches: 9. The CDR3 extends over 14 amino acids. Germline V gene data show CDR1 as MNHNY and CDR2 as SVGAGI (reference sequence). CDR3 coding DNA: TGTGCCAGCACCGGACAGGGGGGAGGTCGTGGCTACACCTTC. It yields the protein CASTGQGGGRGYTF.

This sequence joins TRBV5-1 and TRBJ1-4; D call uncertain. The V and J ends lost 0 bases and 5 bases respectively, with 5 bases between them. The CDR3 extends over 13 amino acids. Germline V gene data show CDR1 as SGHRS and CDR2 as YFSETQ. The CDR3 loop is CASSLVANEKLFF. The CDR3 DNA follows: TGCGCCAGCAGCTTGGTGGCAAATGAAAAACTGTTTTTT.

V gene TRBV12-5 combines with J gene TRBJ1-5, with 7 bases matching TRBD1. V lost 1 base to trimming and J lost 3 bases; unmatched junction nucleotides: 12. Germline V gene sequence: CDR1 LGHNT, CDR2 FRNRAP. The CDR3 has 18 amino acids. The CDR3 spells CASGLGIRDRVINQPQHF. CDR3 sequence (DNA): TGTGCTAGTGGTTTGGGTATTCGAGACAGGGTGATCAATCAGCCCCAGCATTTT.

This clone occurred many times. The chain couples TRBV7-6 to TRBJ1-4; 7 bases match TRBD1. CDR1 and CDR2 (germline): SGHVS, FNYEAQ. V shed 5 bases and J 4 bases; nucleotides not matched to a gene: 4. This CDR3 is 14 amino acids long. The CDR3 region has the DNA TGTGCCAGCAGCCCGGGACAGTTTAATGAAAAACTGTTTTTT. It translates to CASSPGQFNEKLFF.

The chain couples TRBV10-3 to TRBJ2-2; 10 positions agree with TRBD1. The CDR3 has 18 amino acids. J was trimmed by 3 bases and V by 7 bases; bases with no gene match: 14. CDR1 ENHRY and CDR2 SYGVKD come from the germline V gene. CDR3 in amino acids: CAINRDRGSITDTGELFF. In DNA, the CDR3 is TGTGCCATCAACCGGGACAGGGGATCAATCACGGACACCGGGGAGCTGTTTTTT.

This clone has a handful of counts. In DNA, the CDR3 is TGCAGCGTTGGGGGACTAGCGGGAGAGTACGAGCAGTACTTC. Translated, it gives CSVGGLAGEYEQYF. The gene calls are TRBV29-1 and TRBJ2-7; 14 positions agree with TRBD2. The germline V gene encodes CDR1 SQVTM and CDR2 ANQGSEA. V shed 4 bases and J 4 bases; nucleotides not matched to a gene: 3. The CDR3 sequence is 14 residues long.

The chain couples TRBV4-1 to TRBJ2-3; possibly TRBD1 for D (6 bases). Trimming removed 4 bases from V and 0 bases from J, with 11 bases in between. Germline assignment: CDR1 MGHRA and CDR2 YSYEKL. The CDR3 contains 15 residues. DNA for the CDR3: TGCGCCAGCAGCCCCCCAGGGGCAAGCACAGATACGCAGTATTTT. This sequence encodes CASSPPGASTDTQYF.

The V call is TRBV6-5, the J call TRBJ1-2, with 8 positions matching TRBD1. The CDR3 length is 14 residues. Germline V gives CDR1 MNHEY, CDR2 SVGAGI. With V trimmed by 5 bases and J by 3 bases, 5 bases remained unmatched. CDR3 nucleotide sequence: TGTGCCAGCAGTCCGACAGGGGCGGACTATGGCTACACCTTC. Its translation: CASSPTGADYGYTF.

The CDR3 nucleotides are TGCGCCAGCAGTGATCTAGGAGGAACTGAAGCTTTCTTT. It codes for CASSDLGGTEAFF. The chain carries TRBV10-1 and TRBJ1-1; unclear D gene. CDR3 length: 13 amino acids. Trimming removed 3 bases from V and 5 bases from J, with 10 bases in between. Germline CDR1 is WNHNN and CDR2 is SYGVQD (reference sequence).

The V and J genes are TRBV30 and TRBJ2-5; D gene unclear. The V gene lost 0 bases and the J gene lost 2 bases, with 7 bases spanning the gap. The CDR3 is made up of 13 amino acids. Germline V gives CDR1 GTSNPN, CDR2 SVGIG (reference sequence). Here the CDR3 DNA reads TGTGCCTGGAGTGTACGGGCACAAGAGACCCAGTACTTC. Protein: CAWSVRAQETQYF.

The chain joins TRBV19 to TRBJ2-3, with D possibly TRBD2 on 6 matching bases. Germline loops: CDR1 LNHDA, CDR2 SQIVND (reference sequence). The CDR3 extends over 14 amino acids. Deletions cut 6 bases from V and 3 bases from J, with 13 bases between. Written as DNA, the CDR3 is TGTGCCAGTAGCCGGCGGGATTCAACAGATACGCAGTATTTT. It yields the protein CASSRRDSTDTQYF. Based on the CDR3 plus reference TRBV19 and TRBJ2-3, the full variable domain is DGGITQSPKYLFRKEGQNVTLSCEQNLNHDAMYWYRQDPGQGLRLIYYSQIVNDFQKGDIAEGYSVSREKKESFPLTVTSAQKNPTAFYLCASSRRDSTDTQYFGPGTRLTVL.

The chain recombines TRBV18 with TRBJ2-6; D is uncertain. This CDR3 region has 15 residues. The V gene lost 3 bases and the J gene lost 4 bases, with 10 bases spanning the gap. The V gene's germline CDR1 is KGHSH and CDR2 LQKENI. The CDR3 DNA sequence: TGTGCCAGCTCACCGGCCCCGGCCGGGGCCAACGTCCTGACTTTC. Translated, it gives CASSPAPAGANVLTF.

The rearrangement joins TRBV5-1 to TRBJ1-2, with D unclear. The germline V gene has CDR1 SGHRS and CDR2 YFSETQ. This CDR3 has 12 residues. Trimming took off 8 bases at V and 8 bases at J, with 16 bases between the two ends. The CDR3 region is CARPTPLWGYTF. The CDR3 region has the DNA TGCGCCAGACCGACCCCCCTTTGGGGCTACACCTTC.

V usage is TRBV5-4 and J usage is TRBJ1-2; 9 bases line up with TRBD1. Trimming removed 0 bases from V and 3 bases from J; junction bases left unmatched: 3. Per germline, CDR1 SGHNT and CDR2 YYREEE (reference sequence). The CDR3 length is 15 residues. CDR3 sequence: CASSLDRGLDYGYTF. As DNA, the CDR3 is TGTGCCAGCAGCTTGGACAGGGGGCTGGACTATGGCTACACCTTC.

The chain couples TRBV11-2 to TRBJ2-5; TRBD2 agrees at 11 bases. J was trimmed by 2 bases and V by 3 bases; bases with no gene match: 2. The CDR3 is 15 residues long. Germline V gene sequence: CDR1 SGHAT, CDR2 FQNNGV. The CDR3 protein is CASSFRLAGQETQYF. The DNA of the CDR3 is TGTGCCAGCAGCTTCAGACTAGCGGGGCAAGAGACCCAGTACTTC.

This rearrangement joins TRBV3-1 (or the pseudogene TRBV3-2) to TRBJ1-1; D is possibly TRBD1 (5 bases). Per germline, CDR1 LGHDT and CDR2 YNNKEL (reference sequence). The ends were cut back, 7 bases at V and 1 base at J, with 19 bases in the middle. The CDR3 has 16 amino acids. CDR3 DNA sequence: TGTGCCAGCACCTCGTTTCAGGGTTCGGGGAACACTGAAGCTTTCTTT. It yields the protein CASTSFQGSGNTEAFF.

This clone was seen a single time. The chain has TRBV7-9 and TRBJ1-1; 8 bases fit TRBD1. V lost 4 bases, J lost 3 bases, and 10 bases stayed unmatched. Germline loops: CDR1 SEHNR, CDR2 FQNEAQ (reference sequence). The CDR3 loop spans 16 amino acids. The CDR3 coding sequence is TGTGCCAGCAGCTCATACACAGGGGGGACGGACACTGAAGCTTTCTTT. This codes for CASSSYTGGTDTEAFF. Complete variable domain (other parts from reference TRBV7-9 and TRBJ1-1): DTGVSQNPRHKITKRGQNVTFRCDPISEHNRLYWYRQTLGQGPEFLTYFQNEAQLEKSRLLSDRFSAERPKGSFSTLEIQRTEQGDSAMYLCASSSYTGGTDTEAFFGQGTRLTVV.

The chain links TRBV5-6 to TRBJ2-5, with D perhaps matching TRBD1 (6 bases). Trimming cost V 6 bases and J 0 bases, with 15 bases left between them. The germline V gene has CDR1 SGHDT and CDR2 YYEEEE. This CDR3 has 15 amino acids. Here the CDR3 DNA reads TGTGCCAGCACCATTGACCAGGGGTACCAAGAGACCCAGTACTTC. This sequence encodes CASTIDQGYQETQYF.

This clone has a handful of counts. The rearrangement uses TRBV9 and TRBJ2-2; 7 bases match TRBD1. The CDR3 is 16 amino acids. Germline lookup yields CDR1 SGDLS and CDR2 YYNGEE. V lost 3 bases to trimming and J lost 2 bases; unmatched junction nucleotides: 7. The CDR3 sequence: CASSAPGGENTGELFF. The CDR3 DNA reads TGTGCCAGCAGCGCCCCAGGGGGAGAAAACACCGGGGAGCTGTTTTTT.

The V gene is TRBV15, the J gene TRBJ1-2, with D perhaps matching TRBD1 (6 bases). This CDR3 is built from 14 residues. Trimming removed 0 bases from V and 8 bases from J, with 13 bases in between. From germline, CDR1 is LNHNV and CDR2 YYDKDF (reference sequence). The CDR3 reads CATSRERGGGGYTF. The CDR3 DNA follows: TGTGCCACCAGCAGAGAACGGGGGGGCGGGGGCTACACCTTC.

This chain connects TRBV19 to TRBJ1-4; D possibly corresponds to TRBD1 (6 bases). The CDR3 runs to 15 residues. V dropped 5 bases and J dropped 11 bases, with 21 bases sitting between them. Germline CDR1 is LNHDA and CDR2 is SQIVND (reference sequence). CDR3 sequence reads: CASSSQGSPSRKLFF. CDR3 sequence (DNA): TGTGCCAGTAGTTCACAGGGTTCACCGTCGAGGAAACTGTTTTTT.